One and the same sample provided the 20 T cell receptor beta chains below, sequenced in a study of shared clonotypes between healthy human individuals. Assay used: immunoSEQ multiplex PCR; TCRdb lists only in-frame clones, some missing. The sample contains over a million clones, around 97% of which appear only once. Sequencing used naive CD4+ T cells sorted from blood. Sample subset: CD45RA+ positively selected. The receptors shown here come from a man aged 30-40 years in good health.

The chain joins TRBV7-9 to TRBJ2-3; the match to TRBD2 covers 10 bases. The V gene end was trimmed by 2 bases and the J gene end by 4 bases; junction bases not matched to a gene: 6. The CDR3 loop spans 16 amino acids. From germline, CDR1 is SEHNR and CDR2 FQNEAQ (reference sequence). CDR3 loop: CASSLRAGGSADTQYF. For the CDR3, the DNA is TGTGCCAGCAGCTTACGAGCGGGAGGGTCTGCAGATACGCAGTATTTT.

The chain has TRBV25-1 and TRBJ2-1; the match to TRBD2 covers 12 bases. Trimming at V came to 1 base and at J to 6 bases, leaving 4 bases not matched to a gene. The CDR3 length is 16 residues. Germline V gives CDR1 MGHDK, CDR2 SYGVNS. CDR3 nucleotide sequence: TGTGCCAGCAGTGAATCATCTAGCGGGAGGGTCAATGAGCAGTTCTTC. This gives the protein CASSESSSGRVNEQFF.

The J gene is TRBJ2-1, the V gene TRBV7-3, with 9 bases aligning to TRBD1. The CDR3 is 16 amino acids. V trimming: 2 bases; J trimming: 6 bases; junction bases outside the gene matches: 8. Germline CDR1 SGHTA, CDR2 FQGTGA. The CDR3 loop is CASSLYSGTGLNEQFF. CDR3 nucleotides: TGTGCCAGCAGCTTATACTCCGGGACAGGGCTCAATGAGCAGTTCTTC.

The chain joins TRBV6-1 to TRBJ2-5; 12 bases align to TRBD1. With 4 bases clipped from V and 6 bases from J, the junction kept 3 bases outside the gene matches. CDR1 is MNHNS and CDR2 is SASEGT in the germline V gene. This CDR3 has 14 residues. The CDR3 nucleotides are TGTGCCAGCAGTGGGGACAGGGGGCTACAGACCCAGTACTTC. The encoded protein is CASSGDRGLQTQYF.

This chain joins TRBV11-2 and TRBJ2-2; D unclear. V was cut by 1 base and J by 7 bases, with 10 bases left in between. Germline CDR1 SGHAT, CDR2 FQNNGV. This CDR3 is 14 amino acids long. This CDR3 is CASSLGPGVGELFF. The CDR3 nucleotides read TGTGCCAGCAGCTTAGGCCCTGGGGTCGGGGAGCTGTTTTTT.

This clone showed up just once. The gene calls are TRBV6-6 and TRBJ2-7; D is perhaps TRBD1 (5 bases). Trimming pared 0 bases from V and 4 bases from J, leaving 13 bases between. This CDR3 region has 15 residues. Per germline, CDR1 MNHNY and CDR2 SVGAGI (reference sequence). This chain's CDR3 is CASSYSGLQVYEQYF. For the CDR3, the DNA is TGTGCCAGCAGTTACTCTGGATTACAGGTTTACGAGCAGTACTTC.

This chain links TRBV7-3 with TRBJ2-1; 9 positions agree with TRBD2. This CDR3 comprises 20 residues. Germline V lookup: CDR1 SGHTA, CDR2 FQGTGA. With V trimmed by 5 bases and J by 7 bases, 24 bases remained unmatched. This CDR3 reads CASSRHPVAGEGRRGNEQFF. In DNA form, the CDR3 reads TGTGCCAGCAGCCGCCATCCTGTAGCGGGAGAGGGGCGACGGGGGAATGAGCAGTTCTTC.

A word on this clone: The same CDR3 can be traced to other DNA sequences in this sample. This chain joins TRBV18 and TRBJ1-4; TRBD1 might be the D (5 bases). This CDR3 region has 13 residues. Per germline, CDR1 KGHSH and CDR2 LQKENI. Trimming removed 3 bases from V and 6 bases from J, with 8 bases in between. The DNA of the CDR3 is TGTGCCAGCTCACCGGGGGTTGATGAAAAACTGTTTTTT. Residues: CASSPGVDEKLFF.

The rearrangement uses TRBV29-1 and TRBJ2-1, with D hard to call. V was cut by 3 bases and J by 14 bases, with 8 bases left in between. This CDR3 contains 9 residues. CDR1 and CDR2 (germline): SQVTM, ANQGSEA. The CDR3: CSVDSDEFF. The CDR3 DNA follows: TGCAGCGTTGATTCTGACGAGTTCTTC.

The J gene is TRBJ2-7, the V gene TRBV5-5; D is perhaps TRBD2 (5 bases). Germline V gene data show CDR1 as SGHKS and CDR2 as YYEKEE (reference sequence). This CDR3 region has 14 residues. The V end lost 5 bases, the J end lost 4 bases, and 16 bases lay between the germline ends. CDR3 sequence (DNA): TGTGCCAGCAGGACGAGGGAAACGCGGTACGAGCAGTACTTC. Its translation is CASRTRETRYEQYF.

The genes are TRBV14 and TRBJ2-5, with 10 bases identical to TRBD2. Per germline, CDR1 SGHDN and CDR2 FVKESK. The CDR3 consists of 13 residues. After removal of 3 bases from V and 9 bases from J, the junction contained 4 bases not matched to a gene. CDR3 loop: CASSQGTSVSQYF. CDR3 DNA sequence: TGTGCCAGCAGCCAGGGGACTAGCGTATCCCAGTACTTC. Filled out from reference TRBV14 and TRBJ2-5, the complete variable domain reads EAGVTQFPSHSVIEKGQTVTLRCDPISGHDNLYWYRRVMGKEIKFLLHFVKESKQDESGMPNNRFLAERTGGTYSTLKVQPAELEDSGVYFCASSQGTSVSQYFGPGTRLLVL.

Remarks on this clone: This sample also contains other DNA sequences that code for the same CDR3. The genes are TRBV18 and TRBJ1-3; 8 bases are shared with TRBD1. Losses at the gene ends were 3 bases for V and 2 bases for J; bases not matched to a gene: 0. In germline, CDR1 is KGHSH, CDR2 LQKENI. This CDR3 has 14 residues. The CDR3 spells CASSPTGAGNTIYF. CDR3 DNA sequence: TGTGCCAGCTCACCGACAGGGGCTGGAAACACCATATATTTT.

Written as DNA, the CDR3 is TGTGCCATCAGTCGACAGGGCCCTTCCCGCGAGCAGTACTTC. Protein: CAISRQGPSREQYF. The gene calls are TRBV10-3 and TRBJ2-7; 7 nucleotides match TRBD1. V dropped 5 bases and J dropped 6; count of bases not matched to a gene: 10. Germline V CDR1 and CDR2: ENHRY, SYGVKD. The CDR3 length is 14 residues.

The chain is built from TRBV28 and TRBJ2-2; D is perhaps TRBD1 (5 bases). V was clipped by 5 bases and J by 3 bases, with 13 bases between them. Germline V gene sequence: CDR1 MDHEN, CDR2 SYDVKM. This CDR3 is 15 amino acids long. CDR3 nucleotides: TGTGCCAGCAGTCGATCCAGGGCCTACACCGGGGAGCTGTTTTTT. This encodes CASSRSRAYTGELFF.

V and J are TRBV25-1 and TRBJ1-6; 8 positions agree with TRBD1. Germline assignment: CDR1 MGHDK and CDR2 SYGVNS. There are 17 residues in the CDR3. After removal of 6 bases from V and 10 bases from J, the junction contained 17 bases not matched to a gene. CDR3: CASSATGGRGQESPLHF. CDR3 coding DNA: TGTGCCAGCAGCGCGACCGGGGGCAGGGGGCAAGAATCACCCCTCCACTTT. Full variable domain (outside the CDR3, taken from reference TRBV25-1 and TRBJ1-6): EADIYQTPRYLVIGTGKKITLECSQTMGHDKMYWYQQDPGMELHLIHYSYGVNSTEKGDLSSESTVSRIRTEHFPLTLESARPSHTSQYLCASSATGGRGQESPLHFGNGTRLTVT.

Points on this clone: Within the sample, other DNA sequences also encode this same CDR3. The chain has TRBV2 and TRBJ1-1; 8 bases are shared with TRBD1. Germline CDR1 is SNHLY and CDR2 is FYNNEI. The CDR3 is 13 amino acids. Trimming took 8 bases from V and 1 from J; bases not matched to a gene: 3. The CDR3 DNA is TGTGCCAGCTCCGGACAGGGGAACACTGAAGCTTTCTTT. Translating gives CASSGQGNTEAFF.

The chain carries TRBV5-1 and TRBJ2-2; D is ambiguous. Germline V CDR1 and CDR2: SGHRS, YFSETQ. The CDR3 contains 16 residues. V shed 3 bases and J shed 0 bases, with 12 bases lying between them. DNA of the CDR3: TGCGCCAGCAGCTGGCTGGTCAGAACGAACACCGGGGAGCTGTTTTTT. It codes for CASSWLVRTNTGELFF.

V and J are TRBV6-5 and TRBJ2-2; D may be TRBD1 (5 bases). CDR1 and CDR2 (germline): MNHEY, SVGAGI. The CDR3 runs to 15 residues. The germline V and J ends were trimmed by 7 bases and 4 bases, with 16 bases remaining between them. This chain's CDR3 is CASTLAGASTGELFF. CDR3 nucleotides: TGTGCCAGCACCCTTGCTGGGGCTAGCACCGGGGAGCTGTTTTTT.

Turning to this clone: At one end the junction does not follow the germline gene, possibly because of a read error. CDR3 DNA sequence: TGTGCCAGTAGCATAGGGACACCGGTTCGGGGCTACACCTTC. This translates into CASSIGTPVRGYTF. The chain combines TRBV19 with TRBJ1-2; the D gene is possibly TRBD1 (6 bases). CDR3 size: 14 residues. The germline gives CDR1 LNHDA, CDR2 SQIVND (reference sequence).

This clone was seen just once. This chain joins TRBV5-1 and TRBJ2-7; no clear D gene. The CDR3 totals 17 residues. The V gene lost 0 bases and the J gene lost 4 bases, with 20 bases spanning the gap. Germline V gene lookup returns CDR1 SGHRS and CDR2 YFSETQ. The CDR3 nucleotides are TGCGCCAGCAGCTTGGAGCAGCTTGGGTTCAGTCCTTACGAGCAGTACTTC. Its translation: CASSLEQLGFSPYEQYF.